This T cell receptor (beta chain) originates from a study of shared clonotypes between healthy human individuals. Germline V gene data show CDR1 as MNHNY and CDR2 as SVGAGI (reference sequence). CDR3 size: 11 residues. The germline V and J ends were trimmed by 11 bases and 1 base, with 9 bases remaining between them. This table comes from immunoSEQ multiplex PCR, and its TCRdb copy is limited to in-frame clones, with some not included. The sample includes some 1.1 million clones, roughly 77% of them seen just once. The sequence was obtained from a man aged 18 to 29 in good health. Some clones in this sample may be carry-over from other donors' samples. Sequencing was done on a sample of memory CD4+ T cells from PBMCs. Subset here: CD45RA-negative fraction. The rearrangement uses TRBV6-6 and TRBJ2-7; D gene ambiguous. In DNA, the CDR3 is TGTGCCTGCGGTCGATCCTACGAGCAGTACTTC. This translates into CACGRSYEQYF.